These 3 T cell receptor beta chains came from one sample sequenced in a study of blood T cells in healthy people across ages (dated by TCRdb to the mid-2010s). The method was 5' RACE. Sequenced on an Illumina HiSeq 2500. A second roughly 7 to 11 cycle PCR used a sample-barcoded 5' primer and a J-beta primer mix. The public reads were run again by TCRdb, first through fastp at Q25 and then through MiXCR, and only productive beta chains were kept. Every distinct CDR3 protein forms one entry, paired with its most common genes and DNA. This sample is represented by about 830,000 distinct CDR3 sequences; about 62% of them were singletons. Around 30% of the sample is taken by the ten largest. The sequencing sample was made of blood. These receptor sequences come from a man under 40 in good health.

Only a few counts were recorded for this clonotype. This chain uses TRBV4-3 with TRBJ1-2, with D possibly being TRBD1 (6 bases). Germline V gene lookup returns CDR1 LGHNA and CDR2 YSLEER. V shed 3 bases and J shed 7 bases, with 15 bases lying between them. The CDR3 totals 14 residues. In DNA, the CDR3 is TGCGCCAGCAGCCAGGACAGTAACGGACGTGGCTACACCTTC. It codes for CASSQDSNGRGYTF.

The chain carries TRBV12-3 or TRBV12-4 and TRBJ2-1, with D perhaps given as TRBD1 or TRBD2 (5 bases each). V was cut by 3 bases and J by 6 bases, with 12 bases left in between. This CDR3 contains 14 residues. The CDR3 sequence: CASSLVGERNEQFF. In DNA, the CDR3 is TGTGCCAGCAGTTTGGTGGGGGAACGCAATGAGCAGTTCTTC.

The rearrangement joins TRBV20-1 to TRBJ1-5; TRBD1 is a possible D gene (6 bases). The germline gives CDR1 DFQATT, CDR2 SNEGSKA (reference sequence). V gave up 6 bases and J gave up 3 bases, with 21 bases separating them. This CDR3 is built from 16 residues. DNA for the CDR3: TGCAGTGCATATACAGGGACGGGCGTATACAATCAGCCCCAGCATTTT. Translated: CSAYTGTGVYNQPQHF.